This record covers a single T cell receptor (beta chain). Its antigen is unknown. This entry belongs to a study of chemoradiotherapy in HPV16-positive cancers. Study-wide points: Non-HPV-specific T cells did not expand in tumors during treatment, whereas candidate HPV-specific clones and E7-related motifs did.

The method was immunoSEQ multiplex PCR; TCRdb's version includes in-frame clones alone and lacks a portion of them. Of several thousand clones in the sample, over 80% were seen once. The germline CDR1 and CDR2 sequences are SQVTM and ANQGSEA. Trimming removed 4 bases at V and 5 bases at J, with 9 bases between. This CDR3 has 12 residues. The source was blood, collected from a patient who underwent chemoradiotherapy. This sequence was found in a human donor with HPV-associated anogenital cancer. The genes are TRBV29-1 and TRBJ2-1; TRBD2 might be the D (6 bases). CDR3 sequence: CSVGRVNNEQFF. The CDR3 DNA reads as TGCAGCGTTGGGAGGGTAAACAATGAGCAGTTCTTC.